These 19 T cell receptor beta chains originate from one sample sequenced in a study of CD8 T cells in Susac syndrome. About 0.45 to 1 ug RNA was reverse transcribed with random hexamers. Using its own MiXCR run on the immunoSEQ multiplex PCR reads, TCRdb lists one record per CDR3 protein. The data show more than 75,000 distinct CDR3 sequences, with about 93% seen just once and roughly 0.27% held by the top ten. Specimen: CD8+ T cells from PBMCs. Receptors originate from a human donor in good health.

The chain recombines TRBV2 with TRBJ2-1; D gene unclear. V was cut by 0 bases and J by 0 bases, with 12 bases left in between. CDR1 and CDR2 (germline): SNHLY, FYNNEI. This CDR3 is 17 amino acids long. CDR3 in amino acids: CASSEALRRSSYNEQFF. CDR3 sequence (DNA): TGTGCCAGCAGTGAAGCGCTTCGACGATCCTCCTACAATGAGCAGTTCTTC. The whole variable domain, filled in from reference TRBV2 and TRBJ2-1, reads EPEVTQTPSHQVTQMGQEVILRCVPISNHLYFYWYRQILGQKVEFLVSFYNNEISEKSEIFDDQFSVERPDGSNFTLKIRSTKLEDSAMYFCASSEALRRSSYNEQFFGPGTRLTVL.

This clonotype has just one count. The V and J genes are TRBV4-1 and TRBJ1-2; no reliable D call. Trimming pared 3 bases from V and 2 bases from J, leaving 7 bases between. The length of the CDR3 is 13 residues. Germline CDR1 reads MGHRA; CDR2 reads YSYEKL. The chain's CDR3 is CASSQGRNYGYTF. Written as DNA, the CDR3 is TGCGCCAGCAGCCAGGGAAGAAACTATGGCTACACCTTC.

The chain uses TRBV2 and TRBJ1-5; D might be TRBD1 (6 bases). CDR1 and CDR2 (germline): SNHLY, FYNNEI. V was clipped by 4 bases and J by 3 bases, with 16 bases between them. This CDR3 region has 16 residues. The CDR3 protein is CASSVPPGQINQPQHF. The CDR3 DNA is TGTGCCAGCAGTGTCCCACCTGGACAGATCAATCAGCCCCAGCATTTT.

This chain uses TRBV28 with TRBJ1-2; D call uncertain. Germline V gene sequence: CDR1 MDHEN, CDR2 SYDVKM. The CDR3 extends over 15 amino acids. The germline V and J ends were trimmed by 5 bases and 4 bases, with 17 bases remaining between them. The DNA of the CDR3 is TGTGCCAGCAGTGGGATGGGATCCCGGCGCTATGGCTACACCTTC. Translating gives CASSGMGSRRYGYTF.

This rearrangement joins TRBV20-1 to TRBJ2-7; 10 bases fit TRBD2. The CDR3 runs to 14 residues. Germline CDR1 reads DFQATT; CDR2 reads SNEGSKA (reference sequence). V trimming: 1 base; J trimming: 2 bases; junction bases outside the gene matches: 2. The CDR3: CSARVLAGAYEQYV. CDR3 nucleotide sequence: TGCAGTGCTAGAGTCCTAGCGGGAGCCTACGAGCAGTACGTC.

The J gene is TRBJ1-1, the V gene TRBV6-2 or TRBV6-3; D perhaps matches TRBD1 (6 bases). The germline V gene encodes CDR1 MNHEY and CDR2 SVGEGT. Trimming shortened V by 5 bases and J by 2 bases, and 12 bases separated the two germline ends. The CDR3 length is 14 residues. In DNA form, the CDR3 reads TGTGCCAGCAGTAGCGGACAGTTTAACACTGAAGCTTTCTTT. Protein product: CASSSGQFNTEAFF.

This chain links TRBV12-3 or TRBV12-4 with TRBJ1-1; D remains ambiguous. This CDR3 comprises 14 residues. Trimming left V 2 bases short and J 1 base short, with 8 bases between. This chain's CDR3 is CASSLTPGNTEAFF. The CDR3 DNA sequence: TGTGCCAGCAGTTTAACCCCCGGGAACACTGAAGCTTTCTTT.

This CDR3 reads CAGYKNTEAFF. CDR3 nucleotides: TGTGCCGGATACAAGAACACTGAAGCTTTCTTT. The V call is TRBV7-9, the J call TRBJ1-1; D is undetermined. The germline V gene has CDR1 SEHNR and CDR2 FQNEAQ (reference sequence). Trimming left V 11 bases short and J 1 base short, with 8 bases between. This CDR3 contains 11 residues.

The rearrangement uses TRBV27 and TRBJ2-1, with 7 nucleotides matching TRBD2. Germline assignment: CDR1 MNHEY and CDR2 SMNVEV (reference sequence). The CDR3 covers 13 residues. Trimming at V came to 7 bases and at J to 7 bases, leaving 7 bases not matched to a gene. The CDR3, as DNA: TGTGCCAGCAAGGAAGCGGGGACGAATGAGCAGTTCTTC. Translation: CASKEAGTNEQFF.

This rearrangement joins TRBV4-3 to TRBJ2-5; 9 nucleotides line up with TRBD1. Germline CDR1 LGHNA, CDR2 YSLEER. The V gene end was trimmed by 1 base and the J gene end by 2 bases; junction bases not matched to a gene: 2. This CDR3 has 15 amino acids. The DNA of the CDR3 is TGCGCCAGCAGCCAAGGGGACAGGGATCAAGAGACCCAGTACTTC. Its translation is CASSQGDRDQETQYF.

This chain connects TRBV7-9 to TRBJ2-1, with D maybe TRBD1 (5 bases). Per the germline V gene, CDR1 is SEHNR and CDR2 is FQNEAQ (reference sequence). The CDR3 is 14 amino acids. Trimming removed 5 bases from V and 8 bases from J, with 16 bases in between. CDR3 residues: CASSNRFLGYEQFF. The CDR3 nucleotides are TGTGCCAGCAGCAACAGGTTTCTCGGCTATGAGCAGTTCTTC.

The chain couples TRBV6-2 or TRBV6-3 to TRBJ1-5; unclear D gene. Germline V lookup: CDR1 MNHEY, CDR2 SVGEGT. V was trimmed by 2 bases and J by 5 bases, leaving 13 bases between them. The CDR3 totals 15 residues. CDR3 sequence: CASSYPGRPYQPQHF. Here the CDR3 DNA reads TGTGCCAGCAGTTACCCCGGCAGGCCCTATCAGCCCCAGCATTTT.

This clonotype came up once. The chain combines TRBV5-4 with TRBJ2-5; 7 bases align to TRBD1. Per germline, CDR1 SGHNT and CDR2 YYREEE (reference sequence). Germline trimming cut 4 bases from V and 2 bases from J; bases unmatched to any gene: 14. CDR3 length: 17 amino acids. CDR3 region: CASSPQVWTGVQETQYF. The CDR3 DNA is TGTGCCAGCAGCCCCCAAGTGTGGACAGGAGTTCAAGAGACCCAGTACTTC.

This clonotype has only a few counts. The V and J genes are TRBV27 and TRBJ2-1; weak D call: TRBD2 (6 bases). Trimming removed 2 bases from V and 8 bases from J, with 10 bases in between. This CDR3 region has 13 residues. The germline V gene has CDR1 MNHEY and CDR2 SMNVEV (reference sequence). The DNA for the CDR3 is TGTGCCAGCAGTTTAACGGGGGTGCATGAGCAGTTCTTC. This gives the protein CASSLTGVHEQFF.

The rearrangement uses TRBV13 and TRBJ2-1; D unresolved. CDR1 is PRHDT, CDR2 FYEKMQ, per germline (reference sequence). The CDR3 is 13 residues long. V lost 2 bases and J 6 bases, leaving 8 bases between the germline ends. The CDR3 sequence: CASSLFTSNEQFF. The CDR3, as DNA: TGTGCCAGCAGCTTATTCACCTCCAATGAGCAGTTCTTC.

The chain couples TRBV6-2 or TRBV6-3 to TRBJ2-1, with 9 positions matching TRBD1. CDR1 and CDR2 (germline): MNHEY, SVGEGT. The CDR3 contains 16 residues. Unmatched junction bases numbered 13, after V lost 5 bases and J lost 8 bases. CDR3 coding DNA: TGTGCCAGCAGTCAACATTACAGGGGGCGCGTCTATGAGCAGTTCTTC. Translating it yields CASSQHYRGRVYEQFF.

V gene TRBV13 combines with J gene TRBJ2-6, with D unresolved. The germline V gene encodes CDR1 PRHDT and CDR2 FYEKMQ (reference sequence). Between the trimmed V and J ends, which lost 2 bases and 1 base, there was a span of 0 bases. The CDR3 runs 13 residues. The chain's CDR3 is CASSLSGANVLTF. The CDR3 DNA is TGTGCCAGCAGCTTATCTGGGGCCAACGTCCTGACTTTC. The full variable domain, rest sourced from reference TRBV13 and TRBJ2-6, is AAGVIQSPRHLIKEKRETATLKCYPIPRHDTVYWYQQGPGQDPQFLISFYEKMQSDKGSIPDRFSAQQFSDYHSELNMSSLELGDSALYFCASSLSGANVLTFGAGSRLTVL.

This rearrangement joins TRBV7-9 to TRBJ2-1; TRBD2 agrees at 10 bases. The trim removed 8 bases at V and 4 bases at J, leaving 5 bases unmatched. Germline V gene lookup returns CDR1 SEHNR and CDR2 FQNEAQ (reference sequence). This CDR3 has 14 residues. CDR3 bases: TGTGCCAGCTTCGAGCGGGAGGGGTACAATGAGCAGTTCTTC. It specifies CASFEREGYNEQFF.

This chain links TRBV7-9 with TRBJ2-4; 11 nucleotides line up with TRBD1. CDR1 is SEHNR, CDR2 FQNEAQ, per germline (reference sequence). The CDR3 has 16 residues. The V and J ends lost 5 bases and 6 bases, in that order; junction bases with no gene match: 9. CDR3 in amino acids: CASSGDRGYRGNIQYF. The DNA for the CDR3 is TGTGCCAGCAGCGGGGACAGGGGGTACCGGGGAAACATTCAGTACTTC.